A selection of T cell receptor beta chains follows, all from one sample in a study of T cell repertoires and Cas9 in healthy adults. Produced via immunoSEQ multiplex PCR; TCRdb's table is partial and in-frame only. The sample holds tens of thousands of clones, about 89% seen once. Material for sequencing was CD4+ effector T cells (CD127+, CD25-, CD137-, CD154-) from PBMCs; culture status not recorded. The origin of the receptors is a human donor in good health. The CDR3 runs from the conserved cysteine through the conserved F or W. Fields, in order: CDR3 length, J gene, clone size, V gene, CDR3 protein. Expanded clones get a size class; other rows say once, few or many, or leave the size out.

cdr3_length: 14; j_call: TRBJ2-7; clone_size: -; v_call: TRBV27; cdr3_aa: CASSFRDTDYEQYF
cdr3_length: 13; j_call: TRBJ1-6; clone_size: once; v_call: TRBV5-4; cdr3_aa: CASSRDRMEPLHF
cdr3_length: 14; j_call: TRBJ2-5; clone_size: -; v_call: TRBV6-1; cdr3_aa: CASSASPGGETQYF
cdr3_length: 15; j_call: TRBJ1-1; clone_size: few; v_call: TRBV28; cdr3_aa: CASSLWGRQYTEAFF
cdr3_length: 16; j_call: TRBJ2-5; clone_size: -; v_call: TRBV28; cdr3_aa: CASSAPGTVYQETQYF
cdr3_length: 14; j_call: TRBJ1-1; clone_size: -; v_call: TRBV19; cdr3_aa: CASSINQDNTEAFF
cdr3_length: 14; j_call: TRBJ2-7; clone_size: -; v_call: TRBV6-1; cdr3_aa: CASSGTGDSDEQYF
cdr3_length: 15; j_call: TRBJ1-3; clone_size: -; v_call: TRBV7-8; cdr3_aa: CAGSLDGRRGNTIYF
cdr3_length: 16; j_call: TRBJ1-5; clone_size: -; v_call: TRBV28; cdr3_aa: CASSLSLGRGNQPQHF
cdr3_length: 13; j_call: TRBJ1-1; clone_size: -; v_call: TRBV6-1; cdr3_aa: CASNKGLNTEAFF
cdr3_length: 13; j_call: TRBJ1-4; clone_size: -; v_call: TRBV5-6; cdr3_aa: CASSSGTAEKLFF
cdr3_length: 15; j_call: TRBJ2-3; clone_size: -; v_call: TRBV4-1; cdr3_aa: CASSQGASRTDTQYF
cdr3_length: 15; j_call: TRBJ1-3; clone_size: -; v_call: TRBV7-2; cdr3_aa: CASSLAGASGNTIYF
cdr3_length: 12; j_call: TRBJ1-1; clone_size: -; v_call: TRBV29-1; cdr3_aa: CSVEQGGTEAFF
cdr3_length: 15; j_call: TRBJ2-7; clone_size: -; v_call: TRBV7-9; cdr3_aa: CASSLGGAVTYEQYF
cdr3_length: 14; j_call: TRBJ1-2; clone_size: -; v_call: TRBV10-3; cdr3_aa: CAISESMSDYGYTF
cdr3_length: 11; j_call: TRBJ1-3; clone_size: -; v_call: TRBV20-1; cdr3_aa: CSARDGNTIYF
cdr3_length: 12; j_call: TRBJ2-7; clone_size: -; v_call: TRBV6-1; cdr3_aa: CASGERSYEQYF
cdr3_length: 17; j_call: TRBJ1-4; clone_size: once; v_call: TRBV5-4; cdr3_aa: CASSSGQGAFANEKLFF
cdr3_length: 16; j_call: TRBJ2-7; clone_size: -; v_call: TRBV7-2; cdr3_aa: CASSLDGGGRSYEQYF
cdr3_length: 16; j_call: TRBJ2-2; clone_size: -; v_call: TRBV7-3; cdr3_aa: CASSPTSGSNTGELFF
cdr3_length: 16; j_call: TRBJ2-2; clone_size: -; v_call: TRBV27; cdr3_aa: CASSLPSGRATGELFF
cdr3_length: 16; j_call: TRBJ1-1; clone_size: -; v_call: TRBV4-2; cdr3_aa: CASSPKDRSLRTEAFF
cdr3_length: 12; j_call: TRBJ1-2; clone_size: -; v_call: TRBV2; cdr3_aa: CASRESDYGYTF
cdr3_length: 15; j_call: TRBJ2-5; clone_size: -; v_call: TRBV7-9; cdr3_aa: CASSLTTSGQETQYF
cdr3_length: 15; j_call: TRBJ1-1; clone_size: once; v_call: TRBV6-5; cdr3_aa: CASSARQGSGAEAFF
cdr3_length: 15; j_call: TRBJ2-3; clone_size: -; v_call: TRBV28; cdr3_aa: CATAGGDLGTDTQYF
cdr3_length: 17; j_call: TRBJ1-5; clone_size: -; v_call: TRBV4-1; cdr3_aa: CASSHPLAPQRGQPQHF
cdr3_length: 15; j_call: TRBJ2-5; clone_size: -; v_call: TRBV6-1; cdr3_aa: CASSERLGGGETQYF
cdr3_length: 15; j_call: TRBJ2-2; clone_size: -; v_call: TRBV4-3; cdr3_aa: CASSQVTRDTGELFF
cdr3_length: 15; j_call: TRBJ1-2; clone_size: -; v_call: TRBV6-5; cdr3_aa: CASSSRTGGFYGYTF
cdr3_length: 15; j_call: TRBJ2-2; clone_size: -; v_call: TRBV7-2; cdr3_aa: CASSTAVGGTGELFF
cdr3_length: 16; j_call: TRBJ1-5; clone_size: -; v_call: TRBV4-3; cdr3_aa: CASSQDLRGGNQPQHF
cdr3_length: 14; j_call: TRBJ1-5; clone_size: -; v_call: TRBV6-1; cdr3_aa: CASSLTGDHQPQHF
cdr3_length: 13; j_call: TRBJ2-5; clone_size: -; v_call: TRBV6-5; cdr3_aa: CASRDQGAETQYF
cdr3_length: 12; j_call: TRBJ2-7; clone_size: -; v_call: TRBV5-6; cdr3_aa: CASSGTGSEQYF
cdr3_length: 12; j_call: TRBJ2-2; clone_size: -; v_call: TRBV5-1; cdr3_aa: CASSRDTGELFF
cdr3_length: 14; j_call: TRBJ1-3; clone_size: -; v_call: TRBV6-5; cdr3_aa: CADRGTGRRNTIYF
cdr3_length: 16; j_call: TRBJ1-1; clone_size: -; v_call: TRBV18; cdr3_aa: CASSPQRNVLNTEAFF
cdr3_length: 14; j_call: TRBJ1-5; clone_size: -; v_call: TRBV7-8; cdr3_aa: CASSLTDNNQPQHF
cdr3_length: 12; j_call: TRBJ1-1; clone_size: -; v_call: TRBV19; cdr3_aa: CASSERGLEAFF
cdr3_length: 13; j_call: TRBJ2-1; clone_size: -; v_call: TRBV15; cdr3_aa: CATGQGTYNEQFF
cdr3_length: 13; j_call: TRBJ1-2; clone_size: -; v_call: TRBV11-2; cdr3_aa: CASSLGGNYGYTF
cdr3_length: 17; j_call: TRBJ2-1; clone_size: -; v_call: TRBV5-4; cdr3_aa: CASSLGISGKGLNEQFF
cdr3_length: 16; j_call: TRBJ1-1; clone_size: -; v_call: TRBV5-1; cdr3_aa: CASSLQGRLEDTEAFF
cdr3_length: 15; j_call: TRBJ1-1; clone_size: -; v_call: TRBV7-3; cdr3_aa: CASSPSGGANTEAFF
cdr3_length: 19; j_call: TRBJ2-7; clone_size: -; v_call: TRBV27; cdr3_aa: CASSSTRDRGRAATYEQYF
cdr3_length: 16; j_call: TRBJ2-3; clone_size: -; v_call: TRBV9; cdr3_aa: CASSGREGLSTDTQYF
cdr3_length: 13; j_call: TRBJ2-4; clone_size: -; v_call: TRBV2; cdr3_aa: CASSVREYNIQYF
cdr3_length: 12; j_call: TRBJ1-4; clone_size: -; v_call: TRBV29-1; cdr3_aa: CSVAQGGEKLFF
cdr3_length: 16; j_call: TRBJ2-3; clone_size: -; v_call: TRBV9; cdr3_aa: CASARGGTPNTDTQYF
cdr3_length: 14; j_call: TRBJ1-5; clone_size: -; v_call: TRBV7-2; cdr3_aa: CASSPRQGRQPQHF
cdr3_length: 16; j_call: TRBJ1-5; clone_size: -; v_call: TRBV18; cdr3_aa: CASSPTVTADNQPQHF
cdr3_length: 15; j_call: TRBJ2-3; clone_size: -; v_call: TRBV5-4; cdr3_aa: CASSSGLGSTDTQYF
cdr3_length: 11; j_call: TRBJ1-1; clone_size: few; v_call: TRBV19; cdr3_aa: CASSIFSEAFF
cdr3_length: 13; j_call: TRBJ1-1; clone_size: once; v_call: TRBV30; cdr3_aa: CAWRYSLNTEAFF
cdr3_length: 14; j_call: TRBJ1-2; clone_size: -; v_call: TRBV5-6; cdr3_aa: CASSLVAGGYGYTF